The 27 T cell receptor beta chains presented below share a single source sample, sequenced in a study of blood T cell repertoires in COVID-19. Sequencing used immunoSEQ multiplex PCR; TCRdb keeps in-frame clones, though not all of them. Of around 100,000 clones listed, about four fifths are singletons. Sequences were obtained from peripheral blood. These receptors were obtained from a man in his 60s with acute or convalescent COVID-19.

The chain has TRBV5-1 and TRBJ1-3, with 7 bases identical to TRBD1. Germline assignment: CDR1 SGHRS and CDR2 YFSETQ. Unmatched junction bases numbered 6, after V lost 3 bases and J lost 3 bases. The CDR3 is made up of 15 amino acids. CDR3 nucleotides: TGCGCCAGCAGCTCAACAGGGGACTTTGGAAACACCATATATTTT. It is translated as CASSSTGDFGNTIYF.

The chain has TRBV24-1 and TRBJ2-7; 8 bases agree with TRBD1. Germline lookup yields CDR1 KGHDR and CDR2 SFDVKD. V lost 2 bases, J lost 3 bases, and 11 bases stayed unmatched. CDR3 length: 17 residues. The DNA for the CDR3 is TGTGCCACCAGTGATTCCGACCCGACAGGGGTCGGCTACGAGCAGTACTTC. Encoded protein: CATSDSDPTGVGYEQYF.

The chain is built from TRBV2 and TRBJ2-1; tentative D call: TRBD1 (5 bases). Trimming cost V 2 bases and J 4 bases, with 6 bases left between them. The CDR3 consists of 13 residues. The germline CDR1 and CDR2 sequences are SNHLY and FYNNEI. In nucleotides, the CDR3 is TGTGCCAGCAGTGAAAGACAGTACAATGAGCAGTTCTTC. Residues: CASSERQYNEQFF.

The chain combines TRBV30 with TRBJ1-5; 9 positions match TRBD1. Per germline, CDR1 GTSNPN and CDR2 SVGIG (reference sequence). V trimming: 4 bases; J trimming: 7 bases; junction bases outside the gene matches: 11. CDR3 length: 15 amino acids. The CDR3 sequence: CAWTSGTGILQPQHF. The CDR3 nucleotides are TGTGCCTGGACCTCCGGGACAGGGATTTTGCAGCCCCAGCATTTT.

The rearrangement links TRBV6-5 to TRBJ2-7, with no clear D. Per the germline V gene, CDR1 is MNHEY and CDR2 is SVGAGI. CDR3 size: 14 residues. Trimming shortened V by 0 bases and J by 1 base, and 7 bases separated the two germline ends. The CDR3 reads CASSYSADSYEQYF. CDR3 DNA sequence: TGTGCCAGCAGTTACTCGGCGGATTCCTACGAGCAGTACTTC.

Notes on this clone: Relative to the germline gene, one junction end is altered; a read error may explain this. The CDR3 spells CASSLVTIPLPLF. The CDR3 nucleotides are TGTGCCAGCAGCTTAGTTACGATTCCACTACCCCTCTTC. The V call is TRBV7-9, the J call TRBJ1-2, with D hard to call. There are 13 residues in the CDR3. Germline V CDR1 and CDR2: SEHNR, FQNEAQ (reference sequence).

The chain couples TRBV5-1 to TRBJ2-7, with 10 bases that match TRBD1. The CDR3 extends over 13 amino acids. Germline V lookup: CDR1 SGHRS, CDR2 YFSETQ. The V segment lost 4 bases and the J segment 5 bases; nucleotides outside the gene matches: 3. The CDR3, as DNA: TGCGCCAGCAGCCCGACAGGGGGCAACGAGCAGTACTTC. Its translation is CASSPTGGNEQYF.

The count of this clone is one. The chain carries TRBV13 and TRBJ2-7; 7 bases agree with TRBD1. Germline loops: CDR1 PRHDT, CDR2 FYEKMQ (reference sequence). This CDR3 has 15 residues. Unmatched junction bases numbered 11, after V lost 2 bases and J lost 7 bases. In DNA form, the CDR3 reads TGTGCCAGCAGCTTAAATATCAACAGGGGCCGTGAGCAGTACTTC. Translated: CASSLNINRGREQYF.

The chain employs TRBV29-1 and TRBJ1-2, with D possibly matching TRBD1 (5 bases). CDR3 length: 11 amino acids. Germline CDR1 SQVTM, CDR2 ANQGSEA. V was trimmed by 4 bases and J by 4 bases, leaving 7 bases between them. Here the CDR3 reads CSVGDSYGYTF. The CDR3, as DNA: TGCAGCGTTGGTGACAGCTATGGCTACACCTTC.

CDR3 region: CSAPTSGDLYNEQFF. CDR3 in DNA: TGCAGCGCCCCGACTAGCGGGGATCTCTACAATGAGCAGTTCTTC. The chain employs TRBV29-1 and TRBJ2-1; 11 nucleotides match TRBD2. The J segment lost 3 bases and the V segment lost 7 bases, leaving 8 bases of the junction unmatched. CDR3 length: 15 amino acids. Germline CDR1 reads SQVTM; CDR2 reads ANQGSEA.

The gene calls are TRBV7-2 and TRBJ1-2; possible D gene TRBD1, 6 bases. Trimming took 1 base from V and 2 from J, leaving 8 bases between them. The germline V gene encodes CDR1 SGHTA and CDR2 FQGNSA. The CDR3 totals 14 residues. The CDR3 region is CASSLGTANYGYTF. For the CDR3, the DNA is TGTGCCAGCAGCTTAGGGACAGCGAACTATGGCTACACCTTC.

V and J are TRBV10-3 and TRBJ1-2, with 9 bases fitting TRBD1. The CDR3 has 18 amino acids. The germline V gene has CDR1 ENHRY and CDR2 SYGVKD. Germline trimming cut 9 bases from V and 0 bases from J; bases unmatched to any gene: 17. CDR3 DNA: TGTGCCATGAACGAGAAGGGGGAGGACAGGGGATCTAACTATGGCTACACCTTC. Translated: CAMNEKGEDRGSNYGYTF.

This chain uses TRBV4-1 with TRBJ1-6, with TRBD1 as a possible D gene (5 bases). CDR1 and CDR2 from the germline V gene are MGHRA and YSYEKL. V was pared by 0 bases and J by 9 bases, with 12 bases between. The CDR3 is 15 residues long. The CDR3 is CASSQETALGSPLHF. Here the CDR3 DNA reads TGCGCCAGCAGCCAAGAGACAGCCCTAGGTTCACCCCTCCACTTT.

The chain links TRBV2 to TRBJ1-6, with D unresolved. V lost 7 bases to trimming and J lost 3 bases, with 7 bases between them. This CDR3 has 13 residues. CDR1 and CDR2 (germline): SNHLY, FYNNEI. The DNA of the CDR3 is TGTGCCAGCAAGGACTTCTATAATTCACCCCTCCACTTT. Translating it yields CASKDFYNSPLHF.

Only a few counts were recorded for this clone. The genes are TRBV27 and TRBJ1-2, with 8 bases fitting TRBD1. V trimming: 6 bases; J trimming: 0 bases; junction bases outside the gene matches: 6. The CDR3 extends over 15 amino acids. Per the germline V gene, CDR1 is MNHEY and CDR2 is SMNVEV (reference sequence). CDR3 nucleotide sequence: TGTGCCAGCAGAAGAGGACAGGGCCCTAACTATGGCTACACCTTC. It translates to CASRRGQGPNYGYTF.

This clone was recorded once. This chain connects TRBV7-6 to TRBJ2-7, with 12 nucleotides matching TRBD1. Germline CDR1 SGHVS, CDR2 FNYEAQ. The ends lost 4 bases at V and 6 bases at J; junction bases unmatched: 4. This CDR3 region has 14 residues. CDR3 in DNA: TGTGCCAGCAGCTCCGGGACAGGGGGCCGCGAGCAGTACTTC. Residues: CASSSGTGGREQYF.

The table lists this clone with a count of one. The V gene is TRBV5-1, the J gene TRBJ1-3; TRBD1 agrees at 10 bases. The V gene's germline CDR1 is SGHRS and CDR2 YFSETQ. J was trimmed by 0 bases and V by 6 bases; bases with no gene match: 3. This CDR3 comprises 15 residues. CDR3 loop: CASKGQGYSGNTIYF. CDR3 bases: TGCGCCAGCAAGGGACAGGGGTACTCTGGAAACACCATATATTTT.

The chain joins TRBV27 to TRBJ2-1; TRBD2 agrees at 8 bases. CDR1 MNHEY and CDR2 SMNVEV come from the germline V gene (reference sequence). The length of the CDR3 is 14 residues. V shed 4 bases and J 2 bases; nucleotides not matched to a gene: 1. This CDR3 reads CASSSGGAYNEQFF. The CDR3 DNA follows: TGTGCCAGCAGTTCGGGGGGGGCCTACAATGAGCAGTTCTTC.

This clone was detected a few times. Other DNA variants within this sample encode the same CDR3. This sequence joins TRBV12-3 or TRBV12-4 and TRBJ2-1; D is perhaps TRBD1 (5 bases). The ends were cut back, 4 bases at V and 10 bases at J, with 8 bases in the middle. The CDR3 loop spans 11 amino acids. DNA of the CDR3: TGTGCCAGCAGTTCAGGGATAGAGCAGTTCTTC. Translated: CASSSGIEQFF.

V usage is TRBV7-8 and J usage is TRBJ1-2; D gene unclear. The CDR3 has 12 amino acids. With 5 bases removed from V and 7 bases from J, the gap between germline ends came to 11 bases. Looked up from germline, CDR1 is SGHVS and CDR2 is FQNEAQ. The CDR3 is CASSPDLRGYTF. DNA of the CDR3: TGTGCCAGCAGCCCGGACTTACGTGGCTACACCTTC.

This clone was detected only once. The rearrangement links TRBV6-2 or TRBV6-3 to TRBJ1-2; D may be TRBD1 (5 bases). V was clipped by 6 bases and J by 6 bases, with 14 bases between them. Germline V gene sequence: CDR1 MNHEY, CDR2 SVGEGT. This CDR3 is built from 13 residues. CDR3 DNA sequence: TGTGCCAGCAGCAAGGACGGGGGGGATGGCTACACCTTC. It is translated as CASSKDGGDGYTF.

The rearrangement joins TRBV10-2 to TRBJ1-1; possible D gene TRBD1, 5 bases. CDR1 and CDR2 from the germline V gene are WSHSY and SAAADI. V lost 4 bases and J lost 2, with 8 bases in between. This CDR3 contains 13 residues. In DNA form, the CDR3 reads TGCGCCAGCAGTGGGCAGGGAAACACTGAAGCTTTCTTT. As protein: CASSGQGNTEAFF.

CDR3 bases: TGTGCCAGCAGTTCTCAGGACAGGGCCTACAATGAGCAGTTCTTC. Its translation is CASSSQDRAYNEQFF. V and J are TRBV6-6 and TRBJ2-1, with TRBD1 identical over 8 bases. This CDR3 is 15 amino acids long. Trimming removed 4 bases from V and 2 bases from J; junction bases left unmatched: 4. Germline values: CDR1 MNHNY, CDR2 SVGAGI (reference sequence).

This clone was counted once. The chain carries TRBV14 and TRBJ1-3; D call uncertain. The CDR3 runs 14 residues. The germline gives CDR1 SGHDN, CDR2 FVKESK. The V end was cut by 1 base, the J end by 4 bases, with 8 bases between. CDR3 loop: CASSQVSTGNTIYF. The DNA of the CDR3 is TGTGCCAGCAGCCAAGTGAGCACCGGAAACACCATATATTTT.

This rearrangement joins TRBV24-1 to TRBJ1-5, with 7 bases that match TRBD1. Trimming cost V 3 bases and J 3 bases; bases outside gene matches: 10. Per germline, CDR1 KGHDR and CDR2 SFDVKD. This CDR3 has 17 residues. CDR3 region: CATSDRTGVPSNQPQHF. The CDR3 bases are TGTGCCACCAGTGATAGAACAGGGGTTCCCTCCAATCAGCCCCAGCATTTT.

The chain carries TRBV7-3 and TRBJ1-1, with TRBD1 matching over 9 bases. V dropped 5 bases and J dropped 1; count of bases not matched to a gene: 5. This CDR3 comprises 15 residues. From germline, CDR1 is SGHTA and CDR2 FQGTGA. CDR3 bases: TGTGCCAGCAGCCCAACAGGGGGCCCGAACACTGAAGCTTTCTTT. Translating gives CASSPTGGPNTEAFF.

V usage is TRBV9 and J usage is TRBJ2-3; 9 positions agree with TRBD2. The CDR3 length is 15 residues. CDR1 and CDR2 (germline): SGDLS, YYNGEE. The J segment lost 2 bases and the V segment lost 2 bases, leaving 3 bases of the junction unmatched. CDR3 sequence: CASSVRGGSTDTQYF. For the CDR3, the DNA is TGTGCCAGCAGCGTGCGGGGGGGGTCCACAGATACGCAGTATTTT.